One sample yielded the 15 T cell receptor beta chains listed below, sequenced in a study of persistence of HIV-infected CD4 T cells. The immunoSEQ assay was version 4, run in survey mode. The method was immunoSEQ multiplex PCR; TCRdb's version includes in-frame clones alone and lacks a portion of them. The table records about 7,500 clones, around 67% of them present only once. Cells were stimulated with CMV-infected fibroblast lysates at 8 to 10 ug/mL. Sorting selected CD4+ T cells upregulating both CD40 ligand and CD69. Their antigen targets remain unknown. The material sequenced was CD4+ T cells sorted from PBMCs after 18-hour stimulation, taken from a patient who received antiretroviral therapy. These receptor sequences come from an adult man with HIV who was CMV-seropositive.

V is TRBV6-2 or TRBV6-3 and J is TRBJ2-3; D not resolved. The germline CDR1 and CDR2 sequences are MNHEY and SVGEGT. CDR3 length equals 11 residues. Trimming cost V 2 bases and J 5 bases, with 2 bases left between them. The CDR3 loop reads CASSYIDTQYF. CDR3 DNA: TGTGCCAGCAGTTACATAGATACGCAGTATTTT.

This clone was picked up a small number of times. V gene TRBV19 combines with J gene TRBJ1-3; D is unresolved. The CDR3 is 13 amino acids. Germline values: CDR1 LNHDA, CDR2 SQIVND (reference sequence). V lost 6 bases, J lost 0 bases, and 6 bases lay in between. The CDR3 DNA reads TGTGCCAGTAGCAGGAGCTCTGGAAACACCATATATTTT. Translation: CASSRSSGNTIYF.

This chain links TRBV29-1 with TRBJ1-1; TRBD1 aligns across 7 bases. Germline CDR1 reads SQVTM; CDR2 reads ANQGSEA. Losses at the gene ends were 3 bases for V and 6 bases for J; bases not matched to a gene: 4. The CDR3 loop spans 12 amino acids. DNA for the CDR3: TGCAGCGTTGACAAAACAGGGGCTGAAGCTTTCTTT. The encoded protein is CSVDKTGAEAFF.

In DNA form, the CDR3 reads TGTGCCAGCAGCTTGGCCAGGGGCAGGGATTGGGGAAACACCATATATTTT. This sequence encodes CASSLARGRDWGNTIYF. The rearrangement joins TRBV5-8 to TRBJ1-3; tentative D call: TRBD1 (6 bases). This CDR3 has 17 amino acids. V lost 0 bases to trimming and J lost 4 bases, with 17 bases between them. CDR1 SGHTS and CDR2 YDEGEE come from the germline V gene.

This rearrangement joins TRBV4-3 to TRBJ2-5; 11 bases are shared with TRBD2. This CDR3 contains 15 residues. Germline CDR1 and CDR2: LGHNA and YSLEER. Unmatched junction bases numbered 4, after V lost 6 bases and J lost 1 base. CDR3 region: CASSRTSGPQETQYF. The CDR3 DNA reads TGCGCCAGCAGTCGGACTAGCGGGCCCCAAGAGACCCAGTACTTC.

The chain has TRBV30 and TRBJ1-1; D may be TRBD1 (5 bases). CDR1 is GTSNPN and CDR2 is SVGIG in the germline V gene (reference sequence). V was shortened by 8 bases and J by 4 bases, with 20 bases between the two germline ends. CDR3 length: 14 residues. CDR3 loop: CAHRTSSSSTEAFF. CDR3 DNA: TGTGCCCATCGGACATCCTCATCATCCACTGAAGCTTTCTTT.

The chain uses TRBV4-3 and TRBJ2-5; 15 bases fit TRBD2. This CDR3 has 17 amino acids. J gave up 5 bases and V 1 base, and 5 bases lay outside the gene matches. CDR1 and CDR2 (germline): LGHNA, YSLEER. For the CDR3, the DNA is TGCGCCAGCAGCCAAGGGACTAGCGGGAGGGCGTTGGAGACCCAGTACTTC. Amino acids: CASSQGTSGRALETQYF.

The V gene is TRBV3-1 (or the pseudogene TRBV3-2), the J gene TRBJ1-5, with 9 bases lining up with TRBD1. V gave up 3 bases and J gave up 4 bases; unmatched junction bases: 4. Looked up from germline, CDR1 is LGHDT and CDR2 is YNNKEL (reference sequence). The CDR3 sequence is 15 residues long. The CDR3 DNA follows: TGTGCCAGCAGCCAGGGACAGGGATCGAATCAGCCCCAGCATTTT. Translating gives CASSQGQGSNQPQHF.

The rearrangement joins TRBV18 to TRBJ1-2, with D possibly matching TRBD1 (5 bases). V lost 0 bases to trimming and J lost 4 bases, with 12 bases between them. CDR3 length: 15 amino acids. CDR1 and CDR2 from the germline V gene are KGHSH and LQKENI. In nucleotides, the CDR3 is TGTGCCAGCTCACCACCGTCGGGGCCGGGCTATGGCTACACCTTC. Translated: CASSPPSGPGYGYTF.

This clone has just a few counts. The J gene is TRBJ1-2, the V gene TRBV29-1, with 10 bases aligning to TRBD1. The CDR3 runs 13 residues. After removal of 6 bases from V and 8 bases from J, the junction contained 9 bases not matched to a gene. Germline V CDR1 and CDR2: SQVTM, ANQGSEA. The chain's CDR3 is CSVRQGAVDGYTF. In DNA form, the CDR3 reads TGCAGCGTCCGACAGGGGGCAGTCGACGGCTACACCTTC.

This clone has just one count. The chain uses TRBV3-1 (or the pseudogene TRBV3-2) and TRBJ1-4; 7 bases map to TRBD1. CDR1 and CDR2 (germline): LGHDT, YNNKEL (reference sequence). The CDR3 runs to 15 residues. Germline trimming cut 4 bases from V and 5 bases from J; bases unmatched to any gene: 7. CDR3 in amino acids: CASSRDSRVNEKLFF. The CDR3 DNA sequence: TGTGCCAGCAGCCGGGACAGTCGAGTCAATGAAAAACTGTTTTTT.

This clone was seen a few times. The gene calls are TRBV28 and TRBJ1-2; the D is unclear. Trimming took 6 bases from V and 3 from J, leaving 17 bases between them. The CDR3 has 15 residues. The germline CDR1 and CDR2 sequences are MDHEN and SYDVKM. DNA for the CDR3: TGTGCCAGCAGACCCCACGGAGCGGGTGACTATGGCTACACCTTC. Residues: CASRPHGAGDYGYTF.

A few counts support this clone. The CDR3 region is CASSSPYNRAQHF. The DNA of the CDR3 is TGTGCCAGCAGCAGTCCTTATAATCGGGCCCAGCATTTT. The chain employs TRBV7-2 and TRBJ1-5; D call uncertain. The CDR3 consists of 13 residues. Germline V lookup: CDR1 SGHTA, CDR2 FQGNSA. V shed 5 bases and J shed 11 bases, with 16 bases lying between them.

The chain employs TRBV30 and TRBJ2-2, with 8 bases lining up with TRBD2. Per germline, CDR1 GTSNPN and CDR2 SVGIG (reference sequence). The CDR3 spans 17 residues. V trimming: 3 bases; J trimming: 4 bases; junction bases outside the gene matches: 13. The CDR3 loop reads CAWSIIPGTRGTGELFF. In DNA, the CDR3 is TGTGCCTGGAGCATTATACCCGGGACTAGAGGCACCGGGGAGCTGTTTTTT.

Only a few counts were recorded for this clone. The chain couples TRBV27 to TRBJ1-1; maybe TRBD1 (6 bases). Germline CDR1 MNHEY, CDR2 SMNVEV (reference sequence). The CDR3 is 14 residues long. V gave up 5 bases and J gave up 4 bases, with 14 bases separating them. The CDR3 region is CASSPQGLATEAFF. CDR3 DNA: TGTGCCAGCAGTCCTCAGGGGCTCGCCACTGAAGCTTTCTTT.